This is a list of T cell receptor beta chains from one sample in a study of T cells of healthy individuals. From the 5' RACE reads, TCRdb called clonotypes with MiXCR, one entry per CDR3 protein. The repertoire holds 60,000 to 75,000 distinct CDR3 sequences, with roughly 16% as singletons. The receptors come from a human donor in good health. The CDR3 runs from the conserved cysteine through the conserved F or W. The D gene is left open where the match is weak. Part of the rows lack a size; the others show once, few, many or a class for expanded clones.

cdr3_aa,cdr3_nt,clone_size,d_call,cdr3_length,v_call,j_call
CASSPSSGGAETQYF,TGTGCCAGCAGCCCCTCCAGCGGGGGGGCAGAGACCCAGTACTTC,.,TRBD2,15,TRBV28,TRBJ2-5
CASSVATALNTEAFF,TGTGCCAGCAGCGTAGCTACAGCTTTGAACACTGAAGCTTTCTTT,many,.,15,TRBV9,TRBJ1-1
CASLDWDTGELFF,TGTGCCAGCCTCGACTGGGATACCGGGGAGCTGTTTTTT,.,.,13,TRBV6-2/TRBV6-3,TRBJ2-2
CSARLMNTEAFF,TGCAGTGCTAGACTCATGAACACTGAAGCTTTCTTT,many,.,12,TRBV20-1,TRBJ1-1
CASSPWRDSNQPQHF,TGTGCCAGCAGCCCCTGGCGGGATAGCAATCAGCCCCAGCATTTT,.,.,15,TRBV7-2,TRBJ1-5
CASSYMGGSEQYF,TGTGCCAGCAGTTACATGGGGGGGTCCGAGCAGTACTTC,.,TRBD2,13,TRBV10-3,TRBJ2-7
CSGKTVYEQYF,TGCAGCGGTAAGACAGTCTACGAGCAGTACTTC,many,.,11,TRBV29-1,TRBJ2-7
CASKSGTQSSYNEQFF,TGTGCCAGCAAGTCCGGGACACAAAGCTCCTACAATGAGCAGTTCTTC,many,.,16,TRBV6-2/TRBV6-3,TRBJ2-1
CSAPRTDEAFF,TGCAGTGCTCCTCGGACGGACGAAGCTTTCTTT,once,.,11,TRBV20-1,TRBJ1-1
CASSQPIRGASNQPQHF,TGCGCCAGCAGCCAACCGATCCGCGGTGCAAGCAATCAGCCCCAGCATTTT,many,.,17,TRBV4-1,TRBJ1-5
CASRPGLADTGELFF,TGTGCCAGCCGTCCGGGACTAGCGGACACCGGGGAGCTGTTTTTT,many,TRBD2,15,TRBV6-2/TRBV6-3,TRBJ2-2
CASSQGRGDPYNEQFF,TGTGCCAGCAGCCAAGGAAGAGGGGACCCGTACAATGAGCAGTTCTTC,.,.,16,TRBV3-1,TRBJ2-1
CASSQDISTDTQYF,TGTGCCAGCAGCCAAGATATCAGCACAGATACGCAGTATTTT,.,.,14,TRBV4-2,TRBJ2-3
CSARERGTYGYTF,TGCAGTGCTAGAGAGAGAGGGACCTATGGCTACACCTTC,.,.,13,TRBV20-1,TRBJ1-2
CASSLSGTYEQYF,TGTGCCAGCAGCTTGAGCGGGACCTACGAGCAGTACTTC,.,TRBD2,13,TRBV7-9,TRBJ2-7
CASSQDLTGGLDNEQFF,TGTGCCAGCAGCCAAGATCTCACAGGGGGCTTGGACAATGAGCAGTTCTTC,.,TRBD1,17,TRBV4-2,TRBJ2-1
CASSLDRGGNTIYF,TGCGCCAGCAGCTTGGACAGGGGCGGAAACACCATATATTTT,many,TRBD1,14,TRBV5-1,TRBJ1-3
CASSLGILGTGELFF,TGCGCCAGCAGCTTGGGAATTCTCGGCACCGGGGAGCTGTTTTTT,few,.,15,TRBV5-1,TRBJ2-2
CSASHTSRYNEQFF,TGCAGTGCTTCCCATACTAGCCGCTACAATGAGCAGTTCTTC,.,.,14,TRBV20-1,TRBJ2-1
CASSQDWTSGGGVSGTQYF,TGCGCCAGCAGCCAAGATTGGACTAGCGGGGGGGGGGTGTCAGGGACGCAGTATTTT,.,TRBD2,19,TRBV4-1,TRBJ2-3
CASSFVFGGSGFTF,TGTGCCAGCAGTTTTGTATTTGGGGGCTCCGGTTTCACCTTC,few,.,14,TRBV12-3/TRBV12-4,TRBJ1-2
CASSIFYGLPNNEQFF,TGTGCCAGCAGTATCTTTTACGGGTTACCTAACAATGAGCAGTTCTTC,few,.,16,TRBV12-3/TRBV12-4,TRBJ2-1
CASSPTTGQNTIYF,TGTGCCAGCAGCCCGACAACGGGACAAAACACCATATATTTT,few,.,14,TRBV12-3/TRBV12-4,TRBJ1-3
CASSPLGADRGAATNEKLFF,TGTGCCAGCAGTCCCCTGGGTGCTGACAGGGGGGCCGCAACTAATGAAAAACTGTTTTTT,many,TRBD1,20,TRBV25-1,TRBJ1-4
CASRPRTSGTGELFF,TGTGCCAGCAGACCCCGGACTAGCGGGACCGGGGAGCTGTTTTTT,few,TRBD2,15,TRBV7-2,TRBJ2-2
CASSLASPRGFDQPQHF,TGTGCCAGCAGTTTAGCCTCCCCGAGGGGGTTCGATCAGCCCCAGCATTTT,.,.,17,TRBV27,TRBJ1-5
CASSAQGSTEAFF,TGTGCCAGCAGTGCCCAGGGGAGCACTGAAGCTTTCTTT,many,.,13,TRBV12-3/TRBV12-4,TRBJ1-1
CASTSPERYTEAFF,TGTGCCAGCACCTCCCCAGAGCGTTACACTGAAGCTTTCTTT,few,.,14,TRBV12-3/TRBV12-4,TRBJ1-1
CSAWGAGGTDTQYF,TGCAGTGCCTGGGGGGCAGGGGGCACAGATACGCAGTATTTT,many,.,14,TRBV20-1,TRBJ2-3
CASSLSWGTAIEETQYF,TGTGCCAGCAGTTTATCTTGGGGGACAGCGATTGAAGAGACCCAGTACTTC,.,TRBD1,17,TRBV27,TRBJ2-5
CASSVSGVGEQYF,TGCGCCAGCAGCGTCTCGGGGGTCGGCGAGCAGTACTTC,many,.,13,TRBV5-1,TRBJ2-7
CASGRQDNTEAFF,TGTGCCAGCGGCCGACAGGACAACACTGAAGCTTTCTTT,many,.,13,TRBV25-1,TRBJ1-1
CASSLQGTSGNNEQFF,TGTGCCAGCAGCTTACAGGGGACTAGCGGGAACAATGAGCAGTTCTTC,many,TRBD2,16,TRBV7-2,TRBJ2-1
CASSPQRRSGNTIYF,TGTGCCAGCAGCCCACAGAGACGCTCTGGAAACACCATATATTTT,many,.,15,TRBV12-3/TRBV12-4,TRBJ1-3
CASSPLPEGRYGYTF,TGCGCCAGCAGCCCATTACCCGAGGGCAGATATGGCTACACCTTC,few,.,15,TRBV4-1,TRBJ1-2
CASSLVPVAGDTQYF,TGTGCCAGCAGCTTAGTCCCGGTCGCCGGAGATACGCAGTATTTT,.,.,15,TRBV7-2,TRBJ2-3
CASSPGSVGGDTQYF,TGTGCCAGCAGCCCCGGGAGCGTAGGGGGCGATACGCAGTATTTT,.,.,15,TRBV7-9,TRBJ2-3
CASSLQGGTEAFF,TGTGCCAGCAGCTTACAGGGTGGAACTGAAGCTTTCTTT,many,.,13,TRBV11-2,TRBJ1-1
CASSRRGERETQYF,TGTGCCAGCAGTCGCCGGGGCGAAAGGGAGACCCAGTACTTC,.,.,14,TRBV6-5,TRBJ2-5
CASSLDRLAKNIQYF,TGTGCCAGCAGCTTGGACAGACTAGCCAAAAACATTCAGTACTTC,.,.,15,TRBV27,TRBJ2-4
CASSLNGYRGFTGELFF,TGTGCCAGCAGCTTAAATGGCTACCGTGGATTCACCGGGGAGCTGTTTTTT,.,.,17,TRBV7-2,TRBJ2-2
CASSVEGGGSYNEQFF,TGTGCCAGCAGCGTAGAAGGCGGGGGCTCCTACAATGAGCAGTTCTTC,many,TRBD2,16,TRBV9,TRBJ2-1
CASSLGMNTEAFF,TGTGCCAGCAGCTTGGGAATGAACACTGAAGCTTTCTTT,many,.,13,TRBV7-2,TRBJ1-1
CASSLFEGWDHREETDTQYF,TGTGCCAGCAGTTTATTCGAAGGGTGGGACCACAGGGAGGAGACAGATACGCAGTATTTT,many,.,20,TRBV28,TRBJ2-3
CASSERGPEAFF,TGCGCCAGCAGCGAGAGGGGGCCTGAAGCTTTCTTT,.,TRBD1,12,TRBV5-1,TRBJ1-1